This note documents a single TCR beta chain sequence. The data stem from a study of blood T cell repertoires in COVID-19. As for the study in general: PBMCs, B-cell-depleted T cells, or T cells were the source of the cDNA or gDNA that made up the material.

Libraries were prepared by immunoSEQ multiplex PCR; TCRdb keeps only in-frame clonotypes and omits some of them. The profile shows over 120,000 clones, about three quarters of them singletons. CDR1 and CDR2 (germline): MNHEY, SVGAGI. The length of the CDR3 is 15 residues. V was trimmed by 6 bases and J by 7 bases, leaving 22 bases between them. The sequenced sample consisted of peripheral blood. The V gene is TRBV6-5, the J gene TRBJ2-7, with D possibly being TRBD2 (7 bases). This clonotype originated in a woman older than 75 with active or convalescent COVID-19. For the CDR3, the DNA is TGTGCCAGCAGCGCCCGACGGGGGGCAGTTCGTGAGCAGTACTTC. It specifies CASSARRGAVREQYF.